This TCR beta chain was captured by sequencing in a study of cytomegalovirus exposure and HLA in healthy donors. Study outcomes and limitations: About 87% or about 30% of the time was how often most TCR beta V segments were productive, according to an earlier analysis. Later work found that TCR association rates differed between HLA loci; DRB1 had the most and HLA-C the fewest.

Whereas donors were nominally healthy upon sampling, unrecorded immune exposures were probable. CDR3 length: 15 residues. Germline V gene data show CDR1 as MRHNA and CDR2 as SNTAGT. V shed 0 bases, J shed 5 bases, and the junction held 3 bases outside the gene matches. Concerning this clone itself: Its antigen is still unknown.

This PCR relied on a set of 60 Vbeta primers and 13 Jbeta primers. Sequenced by immunoSEQ multiplex PCR; TCRdb stores in-frame clones only, minus some. Among about 96,000 clones listed, around 74% were seen once. V is TRBV6-4 and J is TRBJ2-1, with 8 positions matching TRBD2. The sequencing sample was made of PBMCs. The sequence was collected from a female donor in good health and CMV-seropositive. CDR3 DNA: TGTGCCAGCAGTGACTCGGGCGGGGGGCACAATGAGCAGTTCTTC. Translation gives CASSDSGGGHNEQFF.